This TCR beta chain was found in a study of blood T cell repertoires in COVID-19. Which cohort a participant joined came from the clinical history participants gave. CDR3 size: 20 residues. Germline CDR1 and CDR2: LNHDA and SQIVND (reference sequence). Trimming took 0 bases from V and 4 from J; bases not matched to a gene: 12. This table comes from immunoSEQ multiplex PCR, and its TCRdb copy is limited to in-frame clones, with some not included. Of about 440,000 clones listed, around nine tenths are singletons. The source of this sequence is a woman between 18 and 29 years old with acute COVID-19. The sequencing sample was made of PBMCs or T cells enriched from blood (not recorded which). The J gene is TRBJ2-1, the V gene TRBV19, with 13 bases aligning to TRBD2. The CDR3 sequence: CASSIEGFTSGRAIYNEQFF. The DNA for the CDR3 is TGTGCCAGTAGTATAGAAGGCTTCACTAGCGGGAGGGCTATTTACAATGAGCAGTTCTTC.